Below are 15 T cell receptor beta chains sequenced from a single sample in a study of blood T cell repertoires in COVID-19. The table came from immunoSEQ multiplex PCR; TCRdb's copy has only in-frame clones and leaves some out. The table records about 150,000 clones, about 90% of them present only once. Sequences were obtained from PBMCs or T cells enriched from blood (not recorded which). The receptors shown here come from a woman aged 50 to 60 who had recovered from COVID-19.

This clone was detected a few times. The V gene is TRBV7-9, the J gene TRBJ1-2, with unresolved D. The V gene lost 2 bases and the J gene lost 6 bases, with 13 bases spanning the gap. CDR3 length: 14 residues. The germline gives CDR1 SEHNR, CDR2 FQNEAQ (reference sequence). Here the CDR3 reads CASSLNLGGDGYTF. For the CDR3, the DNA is TGTGCCAGCAGCTTAAACTTGGGCGGGGATGGCTACACCTTC.

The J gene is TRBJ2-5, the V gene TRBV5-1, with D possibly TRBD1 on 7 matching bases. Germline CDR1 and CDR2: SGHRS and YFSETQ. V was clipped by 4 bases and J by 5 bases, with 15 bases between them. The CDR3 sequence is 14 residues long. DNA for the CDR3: TGCGCCAGCAGCGCCAGGGGGGTCGGCGAGACCCAGTACTTC. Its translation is CASSARGVGETQYF.

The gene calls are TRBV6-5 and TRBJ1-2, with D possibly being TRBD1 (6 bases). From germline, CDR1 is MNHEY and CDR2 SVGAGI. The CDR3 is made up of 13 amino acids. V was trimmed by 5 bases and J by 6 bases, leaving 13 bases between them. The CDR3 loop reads CASSRRGSDGYTF. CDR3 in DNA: TGTGCCAGCAGTCGCAGGGGTAGTGATGGCTACACCTTC.

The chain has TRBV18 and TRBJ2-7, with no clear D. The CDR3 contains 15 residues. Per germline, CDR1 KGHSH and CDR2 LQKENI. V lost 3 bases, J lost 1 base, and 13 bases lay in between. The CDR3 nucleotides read TGTGCCAGCTCACCGGCAGCGTCTAGGTCCTACGAGCAGTACTTC. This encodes CASSPAASRSYEQYF.

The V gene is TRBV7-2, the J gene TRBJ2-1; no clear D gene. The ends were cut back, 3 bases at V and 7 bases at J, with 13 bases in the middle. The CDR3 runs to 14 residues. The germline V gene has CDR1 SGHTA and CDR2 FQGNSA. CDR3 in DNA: TGTGCCAGCAGCTTTGGTGTACTCTGGAATGAGCAGTTCTTC. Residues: CASSFGVLWNEQFF.

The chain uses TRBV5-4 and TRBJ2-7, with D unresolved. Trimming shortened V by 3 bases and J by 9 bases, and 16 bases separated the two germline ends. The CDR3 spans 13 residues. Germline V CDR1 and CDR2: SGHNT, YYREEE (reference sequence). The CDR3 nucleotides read TGTGCCAGCAGCTACCCTAGTCCCCTTTCGCAGTACTTC. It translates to CASSYPSPLSQYF.

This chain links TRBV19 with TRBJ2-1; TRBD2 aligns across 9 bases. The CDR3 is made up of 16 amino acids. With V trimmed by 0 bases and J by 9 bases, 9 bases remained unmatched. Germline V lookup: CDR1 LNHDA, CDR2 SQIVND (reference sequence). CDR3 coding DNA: TGTGCCAGTAGTATAGAGGCGGGAGGGCCGCGGGGTGAGCAGTTCTTC. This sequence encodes CASSIEAGGPRGEQFF.

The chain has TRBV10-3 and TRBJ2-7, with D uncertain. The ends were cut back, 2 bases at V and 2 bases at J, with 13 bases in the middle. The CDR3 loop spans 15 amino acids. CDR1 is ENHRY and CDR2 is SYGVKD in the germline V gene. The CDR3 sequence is CAISEQRGRPYEQYF. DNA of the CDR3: TGTGCCATCAGTGAGCAACGCGGCAGACCCTACGAGCAGTACTTC.

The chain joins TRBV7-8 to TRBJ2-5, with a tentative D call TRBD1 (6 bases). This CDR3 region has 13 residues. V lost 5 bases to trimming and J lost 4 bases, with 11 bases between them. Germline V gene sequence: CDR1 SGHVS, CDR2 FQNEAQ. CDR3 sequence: CASSKRQVETQYF. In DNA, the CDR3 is TGTGCCAGCAGCAAACGACAGGTAGAGACCCAGTACTTC.

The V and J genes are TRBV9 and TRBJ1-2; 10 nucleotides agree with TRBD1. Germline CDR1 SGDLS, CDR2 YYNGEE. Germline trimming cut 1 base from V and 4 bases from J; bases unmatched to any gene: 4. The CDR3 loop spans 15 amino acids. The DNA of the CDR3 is TGTGCCAGCAGCGTAACGGGGGACAGGGGCTATGGCTACACCTTC. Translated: CASSVTGDRGYGYTF.

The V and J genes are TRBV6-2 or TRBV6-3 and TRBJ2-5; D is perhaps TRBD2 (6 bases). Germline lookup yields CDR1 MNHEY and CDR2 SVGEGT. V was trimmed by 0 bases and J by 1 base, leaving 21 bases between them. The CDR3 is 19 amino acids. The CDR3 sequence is CASSYSKVVREASQETQYF. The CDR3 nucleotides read TGTGCCAGCAGTTACTCGAAGGTCGTGCGGGAAGCATCCCAAGAGACCCAGTACTTC.

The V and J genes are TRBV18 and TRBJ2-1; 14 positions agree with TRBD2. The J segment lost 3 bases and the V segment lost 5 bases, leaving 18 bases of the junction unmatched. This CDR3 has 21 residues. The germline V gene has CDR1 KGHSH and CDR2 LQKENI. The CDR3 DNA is TGTGCCAGCTCAGCCCTTCCGACTAGCGGGAGGGTTGGATCGGTCTACAATGAGCAGTTCTTC. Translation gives CASSALPTSGRVGSVYNEQFF.

CDR3 sequence (DNA): TGCGCCAGCAGACTGGAAGCGGGAGTCTACGAGCAGTACTTC. This encodes CASRLEAGVYEQYF. V usage is TRBV5-1 and J usage is TRBJ2-7; TRBD2 aligns across 8 bases. V lost 5 bases, J lost 3 bases, and 7 bases stayed unmatched. The CDR3 consists of 14 residues. Germline V gene lookup returns CDR1 SGHRS and CDR2 YFSETQ.

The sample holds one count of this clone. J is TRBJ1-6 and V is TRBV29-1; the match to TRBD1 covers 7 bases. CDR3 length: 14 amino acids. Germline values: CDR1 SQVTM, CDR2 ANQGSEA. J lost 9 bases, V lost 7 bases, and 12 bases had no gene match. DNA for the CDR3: TGCAGCGCCAGCCAGGGGGGCGCGGGTTCACCCCTCCACTTT. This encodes CSASQGGAGSPLHF.

The CDR3 nucleotides are TGTGCCAGCAGCGCCCAAGGGGGCCGGAACTATGGCTACACCTTC. This encodes CASSAQGGRNYGYTF. The chain joins TRBV9 to TRBJ1-2; 7 bases are a match to TRBD1. CDR1 SGDLS and CDR2 YYNGEE come from the germline V gene. The V and J ends lost 3 bases and 2 bases, in that order; junction bases with no gene match: 7. The length of the CDR3 is 15 residues.